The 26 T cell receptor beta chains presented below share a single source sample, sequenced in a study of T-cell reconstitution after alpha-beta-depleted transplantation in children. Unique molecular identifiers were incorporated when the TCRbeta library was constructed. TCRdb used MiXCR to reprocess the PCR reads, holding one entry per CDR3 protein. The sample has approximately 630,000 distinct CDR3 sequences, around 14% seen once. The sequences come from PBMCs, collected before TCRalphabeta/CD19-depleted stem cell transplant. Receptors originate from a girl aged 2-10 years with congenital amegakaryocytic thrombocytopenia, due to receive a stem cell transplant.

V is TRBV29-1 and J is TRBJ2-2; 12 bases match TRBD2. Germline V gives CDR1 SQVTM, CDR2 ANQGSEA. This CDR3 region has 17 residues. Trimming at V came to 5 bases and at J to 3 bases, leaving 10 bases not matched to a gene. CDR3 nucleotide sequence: TGCAGCGTTTGGGGACTAGCGGGCCCCCAGGACACCGGGGAGCTGTTTTTT. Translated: CSVWGLAGPQDTGELFF.

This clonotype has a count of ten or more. The CDR3: CASSRDIEKTRYF. CDR3 coding DNA: TGCGCCAGCAGCCGGGACATAGAAAAGACGCGATATTTT. The rearrangement joins TRBV5-1 to TRBJ2-3; possible D gene TRBD1, 6 bases. CDR1 SGHRS and CDR2 YFSETQ come from the germline V gene. V was clipped by 4 bases and J by 15 bases, with 21 bases between them. The CDR3 covers 13 residues.

DNA for the CDR3: TGTGCCAGCAGCATAACAGGGTTCGCTGGAAACACCATATATTTT. This sequence encodes CASSITGFAGNTIYF. The rearrangement uses TRBV5-6 and TRBJ1-3, with a weak D call TRBD1 (6 bases). The CDR3 extends over 15 amino acids. Trimming shortened V by 4 bases and J by 2 bases, and 13 bases separated the two germline ends. The germline V gene encodes CDR1 SGHDT and CDR2 YYEEEE.

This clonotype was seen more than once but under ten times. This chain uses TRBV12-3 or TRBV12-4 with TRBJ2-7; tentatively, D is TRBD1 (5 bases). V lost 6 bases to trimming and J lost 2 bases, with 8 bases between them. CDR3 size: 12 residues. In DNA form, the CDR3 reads TGTGCCAGCAGCGACAGTGCCTACGAGCAGTACTTC. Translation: CASSDSAYEQYF.

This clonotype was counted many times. The CDR3 nucleotides are TGTGCCAGCAGTTTCGGTGTCAGGGGCAATCAGCCCCAGCATTTT. The encoded protein is CASSFGVRGNQPQHF. This chain links TRBV12-3 or TRBV12-4 with TRBJ1-5, with D possibly being TRBD1 (5 bases). The CDR3 totals 15 residues. V dropped 3 bases and J dropped 2 bases, with 11 bases sitting between them.

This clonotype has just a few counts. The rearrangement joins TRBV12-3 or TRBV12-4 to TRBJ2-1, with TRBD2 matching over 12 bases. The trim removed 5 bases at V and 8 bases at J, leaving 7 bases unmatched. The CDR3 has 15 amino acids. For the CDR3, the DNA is TGTGCCAGCAGTCAACCTAGCGGGAGGGTCCATGAGCAGTTCTTC. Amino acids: CASSQPSGRVHEQFF.

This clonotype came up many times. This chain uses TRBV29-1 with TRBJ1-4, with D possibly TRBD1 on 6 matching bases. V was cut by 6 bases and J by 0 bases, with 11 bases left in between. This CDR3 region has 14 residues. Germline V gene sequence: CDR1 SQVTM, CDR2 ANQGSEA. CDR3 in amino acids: CSVGRGATNEKLFF. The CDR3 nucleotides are TGCAGCGTCGGAAGGGGGGCAACTAATGAAAAACTGTTTTTT.

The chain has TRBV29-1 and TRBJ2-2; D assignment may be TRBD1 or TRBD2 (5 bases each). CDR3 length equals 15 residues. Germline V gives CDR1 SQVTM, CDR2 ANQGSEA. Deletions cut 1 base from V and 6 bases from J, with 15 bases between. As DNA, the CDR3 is TGCAGCGTTGAAGCCCGGGACGGCCGGGCCGGGGAGCTGTTTTTT. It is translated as CSVEARDGRAGELFF.

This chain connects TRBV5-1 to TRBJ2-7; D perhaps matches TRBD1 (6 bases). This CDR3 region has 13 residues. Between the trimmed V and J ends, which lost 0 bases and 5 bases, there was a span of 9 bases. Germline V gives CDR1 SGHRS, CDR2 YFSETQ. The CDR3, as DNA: TGCGCCAGCAGCTTGGGACAGGAGGACGAGCAGTACTTC. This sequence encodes CASSLGQEDEQYF.

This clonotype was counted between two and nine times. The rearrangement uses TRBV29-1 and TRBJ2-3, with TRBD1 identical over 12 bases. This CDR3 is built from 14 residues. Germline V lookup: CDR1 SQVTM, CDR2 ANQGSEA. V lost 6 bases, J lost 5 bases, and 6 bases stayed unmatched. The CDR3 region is CSVAGQGAGDTQYF. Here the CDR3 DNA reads TGCAGCGTCGCGGGACAGGGGGCGGGAGATACGCAGTATTTT.

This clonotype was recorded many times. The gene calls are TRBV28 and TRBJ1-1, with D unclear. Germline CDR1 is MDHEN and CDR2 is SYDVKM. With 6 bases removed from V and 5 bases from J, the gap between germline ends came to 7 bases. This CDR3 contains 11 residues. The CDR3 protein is CASRTGTEAFF. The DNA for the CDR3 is TGTGCCAGCAGGACTGGTACTGAAGCTTTCTTT.

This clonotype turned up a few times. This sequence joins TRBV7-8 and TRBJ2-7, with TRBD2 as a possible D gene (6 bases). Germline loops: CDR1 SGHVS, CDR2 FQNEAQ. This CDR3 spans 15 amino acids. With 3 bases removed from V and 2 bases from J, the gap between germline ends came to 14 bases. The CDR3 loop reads CASSFRWEAPYEQYF. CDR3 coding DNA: TGTGCCAGCAGCTTCAGGTGGGAGGCCCCCTACGAGCAGTACTTC.

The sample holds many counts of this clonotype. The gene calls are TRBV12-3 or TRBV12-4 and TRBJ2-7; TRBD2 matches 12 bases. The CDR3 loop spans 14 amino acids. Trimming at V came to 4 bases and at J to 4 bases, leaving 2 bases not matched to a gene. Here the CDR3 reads CASSSSGREYEQYF. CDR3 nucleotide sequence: TGTGCCAGCAGTTCTAGCGGGAGGGAATACGAGCAGTACTTC.

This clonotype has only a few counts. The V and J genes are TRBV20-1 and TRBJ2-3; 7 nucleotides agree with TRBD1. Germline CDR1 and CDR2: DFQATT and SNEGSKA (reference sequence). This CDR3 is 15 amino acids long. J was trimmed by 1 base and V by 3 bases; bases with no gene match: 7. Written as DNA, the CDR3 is TGCAGTGCTAGTTCCGTCGACAGGGGCACAGATACGCAGTATTTT. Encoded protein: CSASSVDRGTDTQYF.

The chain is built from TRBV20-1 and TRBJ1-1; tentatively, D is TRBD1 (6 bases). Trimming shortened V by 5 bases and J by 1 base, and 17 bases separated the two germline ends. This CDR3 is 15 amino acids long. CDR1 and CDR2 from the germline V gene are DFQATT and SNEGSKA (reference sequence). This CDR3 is CSAPVGGKGNTEAFF. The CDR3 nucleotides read TGCAGTGCTCCGGTGGGGGGCAAGGGGAACACTGAAGCTTTCTTT.

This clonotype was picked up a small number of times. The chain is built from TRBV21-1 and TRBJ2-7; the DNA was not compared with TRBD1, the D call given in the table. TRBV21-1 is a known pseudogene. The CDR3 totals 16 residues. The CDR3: CASSRARWDSAYEQYF. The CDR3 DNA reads TGTGCCAGCAGTAGGGCTCGATGGGACAGTGCCTACGAGCAGTACTTC.

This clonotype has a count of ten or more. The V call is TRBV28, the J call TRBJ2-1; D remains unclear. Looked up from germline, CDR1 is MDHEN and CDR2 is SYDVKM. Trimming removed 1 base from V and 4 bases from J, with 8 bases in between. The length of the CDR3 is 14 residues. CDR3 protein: CASSLSPGYNEQFF. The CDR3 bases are TGTGCCAGCAGTTTATCCCCGGGTTACAATGAGCAGTTCTTC.

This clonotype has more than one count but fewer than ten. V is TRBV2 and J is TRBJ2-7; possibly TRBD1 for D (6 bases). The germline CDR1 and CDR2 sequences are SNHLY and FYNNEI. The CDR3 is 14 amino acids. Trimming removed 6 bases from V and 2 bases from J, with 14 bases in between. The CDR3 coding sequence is TGTGCCAGCAGGACCAGGGGATTAACCTACGAGCAGTACTTC. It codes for CASRTRGLTYEQYF.

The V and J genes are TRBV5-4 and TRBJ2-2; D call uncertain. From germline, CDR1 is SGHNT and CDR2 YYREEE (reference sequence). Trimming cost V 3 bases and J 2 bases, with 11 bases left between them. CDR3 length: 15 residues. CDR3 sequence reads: CASSSRKNNTGELFF. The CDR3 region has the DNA TGTGCCAGCAGCTCTAGGAAAAATAACACCGGGGAGCTGTTTTTT.

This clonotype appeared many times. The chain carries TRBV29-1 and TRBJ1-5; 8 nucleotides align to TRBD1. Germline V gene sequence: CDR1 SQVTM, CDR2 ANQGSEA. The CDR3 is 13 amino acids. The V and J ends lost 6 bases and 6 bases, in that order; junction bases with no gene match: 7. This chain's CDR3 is CSVVDRAGQPQHF. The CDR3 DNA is TGCAGCGTGGTGGACAGGGCTGGTCAGCCCCAGCATTTT.

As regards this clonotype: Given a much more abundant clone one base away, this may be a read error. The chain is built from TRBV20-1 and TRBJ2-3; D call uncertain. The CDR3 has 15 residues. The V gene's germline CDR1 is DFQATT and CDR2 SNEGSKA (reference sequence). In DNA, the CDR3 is TGCAGTGCTAGAGATCCATATTCCAACACAGATACGCAGTGTTTT. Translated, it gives CSARDPYSNTDTQCF.

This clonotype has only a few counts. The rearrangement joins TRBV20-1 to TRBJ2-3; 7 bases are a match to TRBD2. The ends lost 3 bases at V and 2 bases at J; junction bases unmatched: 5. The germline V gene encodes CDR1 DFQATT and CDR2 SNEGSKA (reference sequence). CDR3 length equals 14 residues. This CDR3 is CSARRLAATDTQYF. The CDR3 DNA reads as TGCAGTGCTAGGAGGCTAGCGGCCACAGATACGCAGTATTTT.

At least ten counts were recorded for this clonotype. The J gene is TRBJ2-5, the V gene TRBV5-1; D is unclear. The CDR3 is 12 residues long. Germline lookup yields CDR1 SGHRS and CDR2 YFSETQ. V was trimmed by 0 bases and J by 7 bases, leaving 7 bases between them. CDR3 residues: CASSLARGTQYF. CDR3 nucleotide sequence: TGCGCCAGCAGCTTGGCCCGAGGGACCCAGTACTTC.

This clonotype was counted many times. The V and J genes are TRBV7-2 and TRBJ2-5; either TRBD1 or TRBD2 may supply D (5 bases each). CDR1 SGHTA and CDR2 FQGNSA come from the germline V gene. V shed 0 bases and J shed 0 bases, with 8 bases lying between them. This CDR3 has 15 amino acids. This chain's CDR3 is CASSLAGVYQETQYF. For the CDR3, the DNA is TGTGCCAGCAGCTTAGCGGGGGTGTACCAAGAGACCCAGTACTTC. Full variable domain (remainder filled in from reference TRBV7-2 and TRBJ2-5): GAGVSQSPSNKVTEKGKDVELRCDPISGHTALYWYRQSLGQGLEFLIYFQGNSAPDKSGLPSDRFSAERTGGSVSTLTIQRTQQEDSAVYLCASSLAGVYQETQYFGPGTRLLVL.

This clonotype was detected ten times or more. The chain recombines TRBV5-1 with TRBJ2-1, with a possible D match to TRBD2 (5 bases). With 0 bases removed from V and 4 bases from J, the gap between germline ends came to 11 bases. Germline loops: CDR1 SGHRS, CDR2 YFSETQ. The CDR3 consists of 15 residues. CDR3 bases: TGCGCCAGCAGCTTGGCCGAGAGGGTTTACAATGAGCAGTTCTTC. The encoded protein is CASSLAERVYNEQFF.

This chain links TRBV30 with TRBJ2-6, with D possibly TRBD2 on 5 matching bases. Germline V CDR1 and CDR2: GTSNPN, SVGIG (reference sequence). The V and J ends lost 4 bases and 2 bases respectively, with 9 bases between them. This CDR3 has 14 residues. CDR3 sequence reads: CAWMWGAGANVLTF. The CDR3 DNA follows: TGTGCCTGGATGTGGGGAGCTGGGGCCAACGTCCTGACTTTC.